This T cell receptor beta chain originates from a study of T cell responses to AZD1222 COVID-19 vaccine listed by TCRdb under 2021. Regarding the study in general: AZD1222 recipients with second doses at about 4 weeks or about 12 weeks were pooled, because spike-specific TCR depth and breadth did not differ between schedules. TCR sequencing was performed for 230 to 250 trial participants, of whom around 200 were given two doses of AZD1222 and around 26 were given two doses of MenACWY control vaccine. Trial participants were enrolled by age into subgroups of 18-55, 56-69 and 70-plus years, and roughly 160, 29 and 62 TCR-sequenced participants, respectively, were included in these subgroups. Findings and caveats that apply to the study as a whole: The whole spike protein was spanned by vaccine-associated CD4 TCRs, and dominant responses were seen in regions 160-218 and 743-854. Nearly half of unique spike-specific TCRs reportedly recognized epitopes outside regions mutated in the B.1.351 and B.1.1.7 variants. The 56-69-year group was small, and its depth increase did not reach significance, likely because of low power. Spike-specific TCR breadth and depth rose significantly after two AZD1222 doses compared with day 0 and with MenACWY recipients. Participants were mostly white British and included more females than males, and it was suggested by the authors that clonal diversity may have been underestimated. No day 14 peak-response samples were available, so repertoires were characterized only after the peak T cell response. Only a handful of AZD1222 recipients were SARS-CoV-2 seropositive at baseline, limiting conclusions about previously exposed vaccinees.

Comment on this clone: Its antigen is unknown. No much larger clonotype is one base removed from it; base qualities were not supplied.

Per the publication, the time point label means: baseline before first vaccination. Samples from vaccinated people were obtained from the UK trials COV001 and COV002, which included a single-blind randomized controlled phase 2/3 trial of AZD1222 (ChAdOx1 nCoV-19) in healthy adults. For TCRbeta chain sequencing, PBMC samples were collected from trial participants at day 0 and at day 28 after the second dose. The CDR3 regions of human TCRbeta chains were analyzed by immunosequencing. Turning to the authors' computational methods: TCRs in the repertoires were matched against a reference library of SARS-CoV-2-specific TCRs that had been generated with the MIRA antigen-specificity platform. Breadth meant the fraction of unique TCRs that were SARS-CoV-2-associated, whereas depth meant the fraction of total T cells that were SARS-CoV-2-associated. Each spike-specific TCR was assigned to its reactive spike region and to a CD4 or CD8 class using the MIRA data. Log10-transformed breadth and depth values were compared by one-way ANOVA with Sidak's multiple comparisons tests. The table was pulled from immuneACCESS by TCRdb, which kept in-frame rearrangements only. Such tables lose some clones; where checked, under half of the loss comes from unresolved V genes, and the rest has no known cause. The DNA was the basis for D and trimming; V, J and clone size are from that table. The sample profile shows about 160,000 clones; approximately 90% of them were found once. The ten most abundant clones make up 6.9% of the sample.

The CDR3 contains 14 residues, cysteine and phenylalanine counted. The kept DNA is CDR3 alone, 42 bases in frame from the first base. Sequences LNHDA (CDR1) and SQIVND (CDR2) are obtained from the germline V gene (reference sequence). Deletion took 7 bases off V and 1 base off J, with a span of 11 bases between the germline ends. The chain couples TRBV19 to TRBJ1-5; the D gene is not confidently resolved. The receptor was derived from an adult in good health. The source material was peripheral blood, sampled on day 0 of AZD1222 vaccination. The CDR3 reads CASKRGNSNQPQHF. The DNA sequence reads TGTGCCAGTAAGCGGGGTAACAGCAATCAGCCCCAGCATTTT.